This T cell receptor (beta chain) was sequenced in a study of T cell repertoires in cytomegalovirus infection. Study-level background: It can be stated that public TCR beta signatures indicated CMV infection as well as a matching HLA type. Study-wide findings and caveats: The ex vivo response was dominated by HLA-C-restricted CMV-specific TCR beta clonotypes.

TCRdb fed the reads into MiXCR, producing one record per CDR3 protein. The sample lists approximately 500,000 distinct CDR3 sequences; 16% were seen once. This clonotype has just a few counts. What it binds is not known. Germline CDR1 MDHEN, CDR2 SYDVKM. The CDR3 is made up of 14 amino acids. V lost 6 bases to trimming and J lost 3 bases, with 11 bases between them. The TCR was taken from a human donor in good health (CMV status not recorded). Some clones in this sample may be carry-over from other donors' samples. Specimen: CD8+ T cells from PBMCs. The rearrangement links TRBV28 to TRBJ2-2; perhaps TRBD2 as D (6 bases). CDR3 in amino acids: CASREGLYTGELFF. CDR3 in DNA: TGTGCCAGCAGGGAGGGCCTCTACACCGGGGAGCTGTTTTTT. Full variable domain (remainder filled in from reference TRBV28 and TRBJ2-2): DVKVTQSSRYLVKRTGEKVFLECVQDMDHENMFWYRQDPGLGLRLIYFSYDVKMKEKGDIPEGYSVSREKKERFSLILESASTNQTSMYLCASREGLYTGELFFGEGSRLTVL.